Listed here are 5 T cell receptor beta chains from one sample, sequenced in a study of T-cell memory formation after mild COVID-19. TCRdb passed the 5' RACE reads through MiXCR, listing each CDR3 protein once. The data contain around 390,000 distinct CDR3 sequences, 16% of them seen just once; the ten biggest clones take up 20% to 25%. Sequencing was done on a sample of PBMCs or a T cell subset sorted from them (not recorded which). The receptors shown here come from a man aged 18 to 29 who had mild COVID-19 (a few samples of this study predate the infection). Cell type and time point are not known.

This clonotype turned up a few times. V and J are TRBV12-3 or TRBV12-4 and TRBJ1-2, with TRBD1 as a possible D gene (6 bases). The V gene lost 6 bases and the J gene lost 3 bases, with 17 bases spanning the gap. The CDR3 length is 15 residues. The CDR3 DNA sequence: TGTGCCAGCAGCAAGGCCTCGGACAGATACTATGGCTACACCTTC. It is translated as CASSKASDRYYGYTF.

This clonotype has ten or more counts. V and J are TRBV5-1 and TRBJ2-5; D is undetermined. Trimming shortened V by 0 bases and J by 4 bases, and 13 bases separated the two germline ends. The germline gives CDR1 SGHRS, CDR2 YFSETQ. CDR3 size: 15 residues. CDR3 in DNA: TGCGCCAGCAGCTTGGCTTCAGCGTGGGGAGAGACCCAGTACTTC. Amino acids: CASSLASAWGETQYF.

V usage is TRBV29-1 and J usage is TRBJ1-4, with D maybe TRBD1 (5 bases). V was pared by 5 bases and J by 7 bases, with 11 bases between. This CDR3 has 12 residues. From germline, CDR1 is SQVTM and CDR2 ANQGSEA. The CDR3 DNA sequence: TGCAGCGTTATGGGGAGGGGTGAAAAACTGTTTTTT. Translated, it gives CSVMGRGEKLFF.

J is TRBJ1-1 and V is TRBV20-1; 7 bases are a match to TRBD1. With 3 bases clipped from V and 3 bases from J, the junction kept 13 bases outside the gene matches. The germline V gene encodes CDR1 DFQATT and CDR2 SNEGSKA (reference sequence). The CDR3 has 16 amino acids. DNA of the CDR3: TGCAGTGCTAGGGTCGATAGGGGGCGGTGGGACACTGAAGCTTTCTTT. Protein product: CSARVDRGRWDTEAFF.

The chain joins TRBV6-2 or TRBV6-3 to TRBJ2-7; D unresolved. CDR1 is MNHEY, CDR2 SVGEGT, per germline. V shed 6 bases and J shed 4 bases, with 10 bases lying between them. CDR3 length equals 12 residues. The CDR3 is CASSEMGYEQYV. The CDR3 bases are TGTGCCAGCAGCGAAATGGGGTACGAGCAGTACGTC.